Below are 13 T cell receptor beta chains sequenced from a single sample in a study of cytomegalovirus exposure and HLA in healthy donors. PCR involved 60 Vbeta and 13 Jbeta primers. Some clones are missing from TCRdb's copy, which holds only in-frame ones; the method was immunoSEQ multiplex PCR. The sample carries 130,000 or so clones, 73% recorded once. The source material was PBMCs. The receptor source for this set is a middle-aged woman in good health and CMV-seropositive.

This chain uses TRBV5-1 with TRBJ2-1; TRBD1 aligns across 8 bases. The CDR3 is 14 amino acids. The trim removed 3 bases at V and 6 bases at J, leaving 5 bases unmatched. Per the germline V gene, CDR1 is SGHRS and CDR2 is YFSETQ. The CDR3 region is CASSSRDRSNEQFF. The CDR3 DNA is TGCGCCAGCAGCTCCCGGGACAGGTCCAATGAGCAGTTCTTC.

The V and J genes are TRBV7-9 and TRBJ2-4; unclear D gene. The CDR3 runs to 14 residues. Germline CDR1 reads SEHNR; CDR2 reads FQNEAQ (reference sequence). V lost 3 bases to trimming and J lost 0 bases, with 6 bases between them. The CDR3 DNA reads TGTGCCAGCAGCTTTGGCGGAGCCAAAAACATTCAGTACTTC. It specifies CASSFGGAKNIQYF.

This clone has just a few counts. This chain uses TRBV30 with TRBJ2-1; D gene unclear. The V gene lost 3 bases and the J gene lost 6 bases, with 9 bases spanning the gap. The germline V gene encodes CDR1 GTSNPN and CDR2 SVGIG (reference sequence). The CDR3 length is 12 residues. The CDR3 spells CAWRFTSNEQFF. For the CDR3, the DNA is TGTGCCTGGAGATTCACGAGCAATGAGCAGTTCTTC.

V is TRBV29-1 and J is TRBJ1-2, with 7 nucleotides matching TRBD1. With V trimmed by 7 bases and J by 3 bases, 8 bases remained unmatched. Germline V lookup: CDR1 SQVTM, CDR2 ANQGSEA. CDR3 length equals 13 residues. The CDR3 region has the DNA TGCAGCGGACTCTGGACAGGTGACTATGGCTACACCTTC. Amino acid sequence: CSGLWTGDYGYTF.

The J gene is TRBJ2-5, the V gene TRBV4-2, with 15 bases identical to TRBD2. The V gene's germline CDR1 is LGHNA and CDR2 YNFKEQ. The CDR3 contains 18 residues. V was pared by 4 bases and J by 1 base, with 7 bases of the junction left unmatched. The CDR3: CASSRPGLAGGGQETQYF. CDR3 DNA sequence: TGTGCCAGCAGCCGCCCAGGACTAGCGGGAGGGGGCCAAGAGACCCAGTACTTC.

This chain links TRBV5-1 with TRBJ2-1; 9 nucleotides align to TRBD1. There are 17 residues in the CDR3. CDR1 is SGHRS, CDR2 YFSETQ, per germline. Losses at the gene ends were 3 bases for V and 6 bases for J; bases not matched to a gene: 13. CDR3 in DNA: TGCGCCAGCAGCTCCCAACCGGGGACAGGGTTGTTCAATGAGCAGTTCTTC. Translated, it gives CASSSQPGTGLFNEQFF.

This clone has more than one count but fewer than ten. The J gene is TRBJ1-2, the V gene TRBV9; tentatively, D is TRBD1 (5 bases). The V and J ends lost 0 bases and 0 bases respectively, with 6 bases between them. Germline CDR1 SGDLS, CDR2 YYNGEE. This CDR3 is built from 14 residues. This CDR3 reads CASSVATANYGYTF. In DNA form, the CDR3 reads TGTGCCAGCAGCGTAGCGACAGCTAACTATGGCTACACCTTC.

The chain carries TRBV6-5 and TRBJ1-5; 7 bases map to TRBD1. CDR3 length: 13 residues. With 11 bases clipped from V and 6 bases from J, the junction kept 10 bases outside the gene matches. Germline assignment: CDR1 MNHEY and CDR2 SVGAGI. For the CDR3, the DNA is TGTGCCTCAAACAGGGGCGCGGGTCAGCCCCAGCATTTT. Translating gives CASNRGAGQPQHF.

This chain connects TRBV7-2 to TRBJ1-5; D remains ambiguous. The germline V and J ends were trimmed by 0 bases and 5 bases, with 5 bases remaining between them. The CDR3 runs 13 residues. Germline-derived CDR1 and CDR2 are SGHTA and FQGNSA. The CDR3 region is CASSLAGDQPQHF. CDR3 coding DNA: TGTGCCAGCAGCTTAGCAGGAGATCAGCCCCAGCATTTT.

The count of this clone is one. The chain carries TRBV19 and TRBJ2-1; tentatively, D is TRBD1 (6 bases). Trimming removed 3 bases from V and 9 bases from J, with 21 bases in between. CDR1 and CDR2 (germline): LNHDA, SQIVND (reference sequence). The CDR3 loop spans 16 amino acids. In nucleotides, the CDR3 is TGTGCCAGTAGTATTCGAGGGGGTGCGGCTTATAGTGAGCAGTTCTTC. The encoded protein is CASSIRGGAAYSEQFF.

The rearrangement links TRBV5-8 to TRBJ1-4; 7 nucleotides line up with TRBD1. V was pared by 4 bases and J by 8 bases, with 11 bases of the junction left unmatched. CDR1 SGHTS and CDR2 YDEGEE come from the germline V gene. This CDR3 comprises 15 residues. CDR3 in DNA: TGTGCCAGCAGCGATAGACAGGGAATGAGGGAAAAACTGTTTTTT. Translation gives CASSDRQGMREKLFF.

This chain connects TRBV7-9 to TRBJ1-2; possibly TRBD1 for D (6 bases). The CDR3 extends over 14 amino acids. The germline V gene has CDR1 SEHNR and CDR2 FQNEAQ (reference sequence). V was pared by 3 bases and J by 2 bases, with 10 bases between. The CDR3 loop reads CASSFGQLNYGYTF. For the CDR3, the DNA is TGTGCCAGCAGCTTTGGACAGCTGAACTATGGCTACACCTTC. Looking up the rest from reference TRBV7-9 and TRBJ1-2 gives the full variable domain: DTGVSQNPRHKITKRGQNVTFRCDPISEHNRLYWYRQTLGQGPEFLTYFQNEAQLEKSRLLSDRFSAERPKGSFSTLEIQRTEQGDSAMYLCASSFGQLNYGYTFGSGTRLTVV.

The chain carries TRBV5-1 and TRBJ1-1; 8 bases are shared with TRBD1. Germline V gene sequence: CDR1 SGHRS, CDR2 YFSETQ. The CDR3 is made up of 14 amino acids. J lost 1 base, V lost 4 bases, and 3 bases had no gene match. DNA of the CDR3: TGCGCCAGCAGCCCGGGACAGGAGAACACTGAAGCTTTCTTT. Translation gives CASSPGQENTEAFF.